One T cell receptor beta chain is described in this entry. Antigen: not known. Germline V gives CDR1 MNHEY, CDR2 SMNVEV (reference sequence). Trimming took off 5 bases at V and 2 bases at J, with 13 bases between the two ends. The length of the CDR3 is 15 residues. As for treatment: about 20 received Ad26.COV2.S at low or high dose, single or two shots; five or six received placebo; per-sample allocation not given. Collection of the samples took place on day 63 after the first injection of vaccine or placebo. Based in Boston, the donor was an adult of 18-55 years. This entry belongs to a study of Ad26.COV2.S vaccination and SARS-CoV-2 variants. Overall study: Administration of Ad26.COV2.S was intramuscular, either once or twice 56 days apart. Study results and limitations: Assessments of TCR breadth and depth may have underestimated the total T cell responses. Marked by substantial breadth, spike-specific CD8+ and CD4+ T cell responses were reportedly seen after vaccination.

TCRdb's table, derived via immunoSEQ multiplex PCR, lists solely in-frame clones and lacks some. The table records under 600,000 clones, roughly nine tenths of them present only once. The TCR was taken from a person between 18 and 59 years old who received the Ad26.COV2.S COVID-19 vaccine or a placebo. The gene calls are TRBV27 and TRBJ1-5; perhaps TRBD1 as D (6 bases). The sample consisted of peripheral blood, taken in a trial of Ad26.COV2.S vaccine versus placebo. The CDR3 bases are TGTGCCAGCAGTCCAGGGGAAGTTGGCAATCAGCCCCAGCATTTT. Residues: CASSPGEVGNQPQHF.